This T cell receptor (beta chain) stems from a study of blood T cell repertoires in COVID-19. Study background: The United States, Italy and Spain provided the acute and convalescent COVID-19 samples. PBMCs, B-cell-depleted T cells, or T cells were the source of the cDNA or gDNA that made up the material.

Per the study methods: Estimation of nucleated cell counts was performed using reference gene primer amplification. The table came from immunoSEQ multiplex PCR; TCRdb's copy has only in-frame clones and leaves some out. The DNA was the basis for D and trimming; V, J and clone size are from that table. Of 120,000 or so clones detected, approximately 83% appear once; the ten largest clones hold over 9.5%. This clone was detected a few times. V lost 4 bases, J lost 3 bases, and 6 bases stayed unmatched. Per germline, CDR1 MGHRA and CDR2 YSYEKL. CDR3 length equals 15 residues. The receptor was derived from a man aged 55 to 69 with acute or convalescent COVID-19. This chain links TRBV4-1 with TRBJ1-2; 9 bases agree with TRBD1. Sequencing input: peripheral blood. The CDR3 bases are TGCGCCAGCAGCCTCCTCCGGGACAGGGACTATGGCTACACCTTC. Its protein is CASSLLRDRDYGYTF.